These 30 T cell receptor beta chains came from one sample sequenced in a study of blood T cells in healthy people across ages. A J-beta primer mix and a sample-barcoded 5' primer were used in a second PCR of about 7 to 12 cycles. Via MiXCR, TCRdb re-called the 5' RACE reads, giving one row per CDR3 protein. The data contain hundreds of thousands of distinct CDR3 sequences, around two fifths of them singletons. The sequencing sample was made of blood. These receptors all stem from a man older than 75 in good health.

The chain uses TRBV7-2 and TRBJ1-2, with 9 bases aligning to TRBD1. With 4 bases clipped from V and 7 bases from J, the junction kept 7 bases outside the gene matches. The CDR3 consists of 14 residues. Germline V gene data show CDR1 as SGHTA and CDR2 as FQGNSA. The CDR3 protein is CASSSYRGLGGYTF. CDR3 nucleotides: TGTGCCAGCAGCTCATACAGGGGGCTGGGTGGCTACACCTTC. The full variable domain, its missing parts supplied by reference TRBV7-2 and TRBJ1-2, is GAGVSQSPSNKVTEKGKDVELRCDPISGHTALYWYRQSLGQGLEFLIYFQGNSAPDKSGLPSDRFSAERTGGSVSTLTIQRTQQEDSAVYLCASSSYRGLGGYTFGSGTRLTVV.

This clonotype was seen many times. The chain uses TRBV7-8 and TRBJ2-6; 7 nucleotides align to TRBD2. V gave up 2 bases and J gave up 2 bases; unmatched junction bases: 3. Germline loops: CDR1 SGHVS, CDR2 FQNEAQ. The CDR3 covers 16 residues. CDR3 bases: TGTGCCAGCAGCTTATTTCGGGAGGCTGGGGCCAACGTCCTGACTTTC. It translates to CASSLFREAGANVLTF.

As regards this clonotype: Being one base from a much bigger clone, this may be a read error. The chain links TRBV20-1 to TRBJ2-5; possible D gene TRBD2, 6 bases. The J call may not be correct, given that the DNA end is closer to TRBJ2-7. The CDR3 runs to 14 residues. Germline V CDR1 and CDR2: DFQATT, SNEGSKA (reference sequence). The CDR3 DNA reads as TGCAGTGCCCAACCGGCGGGGAGATCGAGCGAGCAGTACTTC. This encodes CSAQPAGRSSEQYF.

This clonotype has a count of ten or more. This may come from a read error, since a much larger clone is one base off. The V call is TRBV5-6, the J call TRBJ2-3, with D possibly TRBD2 on 5 matching bases. This CDR3 is built from 13 residues. Trimming took 3 bases from V and 4 from J, leaving 9 bases between them. Germline assignment: CDR1 SGHDT and CDR2 YYEEEE. The CDR3 nucleotides are TGTGCCAGCAGCTGCCGGGGTTCAGATACGCAGTATTTT. Translated, it gives CASSCRGSDTQYF.

The genes are TRBV6-1 and TRBJ1-2; 8 positions match TRBD1. In germline, CDR1 is MNHNS, CDR2 SASEGT. CDR3 length: 16 amino acids. The junction had 7 bases not matched to a gene; V was cut back by 3 bases and J by 1 base. The CDR3 spells CASSDRGRQNNYGYTF. CDR3 in DNA: TGTGCCAGCAGTGACAGGGGGCGACAGAATAACTATGGCTACACCTTC.

V gene TRBV2 combines with J gene TRBJ2-1; TRBD2 might be the D (5 bases). Trimming took 6 bases from V and 9 from J, leaving 21 bases between them. The CDR3 totals 15 residues. Germline CDR1 SNHLY, CDR2 FYNNEI. CDR3 protein: CASRTQILGLGEQFF. CDR3 nucleotide sequence: TGTGCCAGCAGAACCCAAATCCTAGGACTTGGTGAGCAGTTCTTC.

This clonotype has just a few counts. The genes are TRBV20-1 and TRBJ2-7; the D is unclear. Germline V gene data show CDR1 as DFQATT and CDR2 as SNEGSKA (reference sequence). The CDR3 is 12 amino acids. The ends were cut back, 5 bases at V and 2 bases at J, with 10 bases in the middle. This chain's CDR3 is CSAHRPPYEQYF. The CDR3 bases are TGCAGTGCTCATCGACCTCCCTACGAGCAGTACTTC.

V and J are TRBV7-3 and TRBJ2-1; D is unresolved. Germline CDR1 and CDR2: SGHTA and FQGTGA. Trimming took off 4 bases at V and 6 bases at J, with 7 bases between the two ends. The CDR3 has 12 residues. CDR3 sequence reads: CASSSDLNEQFF. Here the CDR3 DNA reads TGTGCCAGCAGCTCCGACCTCAATGAGCAGTTCTTC.

This clonotype was counted between two and nine times. This chain joins TRBV5-6 and TRBJ2-7, with D maybe TRBD2 (6 bases). The ends were cut back, 6 bases at V and 0 bases at J, with 19 bases in the middle. From germline, CDR1 is SGHDT and CDR2 YYEEEE. The CDR3 is made up of 16 amino acids. CDR3 nucleotides: TGTGCCAGCACGTACGGAGGGCCTTATTCCTCCTACGAGCAGTACTTC. This translates into CASTYGGPYSSYEQYF.

This clonotype was recorded many times. The chain is built from TRBV7-3 and TRBJ2-7; 8 bases are shared with TRBD2. This CDR3 contains 13 residues. Germline V gene lookup returns CDR1 SGHTA and CDR2 FQGTGA. V was pared by 3 bases and J by 6 bases, with 4 bases of the junction left unmatched. CDR3 region: CASSLDRGGEQYF. The CDR3 DNA is TGTGCCAGCAGCTTGGATCGGGGGGGCGAGCAGTACTTC.

V and J are TRBV4-3 and TRBJ2-1; 13 bases map to TRBD2. V was pared by 4 bases and J by 11 bases, with 2 bases of the junction left unmatched. The germline V gene has CDR1 LGHNA and CDR2 YSLEER. This CDR3 comprises 13 residues. CDR3 protein: CASSPGLAGKQFF. In nucleotides, the CDR3 is TGCGCCAGCAGCCCGGGACTAGCGGGAAAGCAGTTCTTC.

The chain is built from TRBV3-1 and TRBJ2-7; D may match TRBD1 or TRBD2 (5 bases each). The CDR3 is 15 amino acids. Trimming shortened V by 4 bases and J by 5 bases, and 18 bases separated the two germline ends. Germline lookup yields CDR1 LGHDT and CDR2 YNNKEL (reference sequence). CDR3 sequence: CASSRALGDLDEQYF. CDR3 nucleotides: TGTGCCAGCAGCCGTGCCCTCGGGGACCTAGACGAGCAGTACTTC.

With respect to this clonotype: A much larger clone is a single base away; this may be a read error. This chain links TRBV7-2 with TRBJ2-7; 10 bases match TRBD2. CDR3 length: 15 amino acids. The J segment lost 7 bases and the V segment lost 5 bases, leaving 11 bases of the junction unmatched. From germline, CDR1 is SGHTA and CDR2 FQGNSA. CDR3 region: CASSPTKRGGREQYF. In DNA form, the CDR3 reads TGTGCCAGCAGCCCGACTAAGCGGGGGGGCCGGGAGCAGTACTTC.

The rearrangement links TRBV20-1 to TRBJ2-1; 10 bases are shared with TRBD1. The V gene end was trimmed by 3 bases and the J gene end by 3 bases; junction bases not matched to a gene: 8. This CDR3 comprises 16 residues. Per germline, CDR1 DFQATT and CDR2 SNEGSKA (reference sequence). CDR3 sequence (DNA): TGCAGTGCTAGGGTCCTGGGACAGGGGTTCTACAATGAGCAGTTCTTC. Its translation: CSARVLGQGFYNEQFF.

The V gene is TRBV6-2 or TRBV6-3, the J gene TRBJ2-2; D might be TRBD1 or TRBD2, each matching 5 bases. V was clipped by 2 bases and J by 4 bases, with 23 bases between them. The CDR3 runs 19 residues. Per the germline V gene, CDR1 is MNHEY and CDR2 is SVGEGT. CDR3 DNA sequence: TGTGCCAGCAGTTACAACGTGGACTTAGCGAGGGGAACCACCGGGGAGCTGTTTTTT. Protein sequence: CASSYNVDLARGTTGELFF.

The chain recombines TRBV7-2 with TRBJ1-5; D might be TRBD1 (6 bases). Germline V lookup: CDR1 SGHTA, CDR2 FQGNSA. This CDR3 region has 14 residues. Between the trimmed V and J ends, which lost 5 bases and 5 bases, there was a span of 13 bases. CDR3 nucleotides: TGTGCCAGCAGCCCCGCGGGGGCCTATCAGCCCCAGCATTTT. Its translation is CASSPAGAYQPQHF.

This clonotype was seen many times. This chain joins TRBV29-1 and TRBJ2-3; D assignment may be TRBD1 or TRBD2 (6 bases each). CDR3 length: 13 amino acids. From germline, CDR1 is SQVTM and CDR2 ANQGSEA. Trimming stripped 5 bases from V and 5 bases from J, with 14 bases between. Here the CDR3 DNA reads TGCAGCGTTCGGAGGGGGTTAATAGATACGCAGTATTTT. Protein: CSVRRGLIDTQYF.

V is TRBV4-1 and J is TRBJ2-4, with D tentatively TRBD1 (5 bases). This CDR3 spans 18 amino acids. Germline CDR1 and CDR2: MGHRA and YSYEKL. Trimming stripped 1 base from V and 5 bases from J, with 21 bases between. CDR3 region: CASSQVKGMSGVQNIQYF. In nucleotides, the CDR3 is TGCGCCAGCAGCCAAGTGAAGGGGATGAGTGGGGTACAAAACATTCAGTACTTC.

This chain links TRBV6-5 with TRBJ2-7; 8 bases fit TRBD1. Trimming took 8 bases from V and 3 from J; bases not matched to a gene: 12. This CDR3 comprises 15 residues. Germline loops: CDR1 MNHEY, CDR2 SVGAGI. The CDR3 reads CASYGVGTGGYEQYF. CDR3 bases: TGTGCCAGCTATGGTGTAGGGACAGGAGGCTACGAGCAGTACTTC.

The chain uses TRBV12-3 or TRBV12-4 and TRBJ1-1; TRBD1 agrees at 10 bases. The CDR3 is made up of 13 amino acids. The junction had 6 bases not matched to a gene; V was cut back by 7 bases and J by 7 bases. The CDR3 sequence is CASTLGQGLEAFF. In DNA, the CDR3 is TGTGCCAGCACCTTGGGACAGGGGCTTGAAGCTTTCTTT.

This clonotype has a handful of counts. This sequence joins TRBV7-2 and TRBJ2-7; no definite D call. The V gene lost 3 bases and the J gene lost 7 bases, with 13 bases spanning the gap. The germline V gene has CDR1 SGHTA and CDR2 FQGNSA. The CDR3 totals 13 residues. This CDR3 reads CASSFQSQGEQYF. DNA for the CDR3: TGTGCCAGCAGCTTCCAGTCCCAAGGGGAGCAGTACTTC.

This clonotype was found a few times. The chain couples TRBV12-3 or TRBV12-4 to TRBJ2-7; D might be TRBD1 or TRBD2, each matching 5 bases. V was pared by 3 bases and J by 2 bases, with 8 bases between. This CDR3 region has 13 residues. DNA for the CDR3: TGTGCCAGCAGTTTTCAGGGACCCTACGAGCAGTACTTC. It specifies CASSFQGPYEQYF.

This clonotype has just a few counts. The chain links TRBV15 to TRBJ1-1, with unresolved D. This CDR3 region has 13 residues. The ends were cut back, 0 bases at V and 6 bases at J, with 8 bases in the middle. Germline values: CDR1 LNHNV, CDR2 YYDKDF (reference sequence). Here the CDR3 DNA reads TGTGCCACCAGCAGAGAAGGGCCCGCTGAAGCTTTCTTT. It encodes CATSREGPAEAFF. Using reference TRBV15 and TRBJ1-1 for the parts outside the CDR3, the full variable domain is DAMVIQNPRYQVTQFGKPVTLSCSQTLNHNVMYWYQQKSSQAPKLLFHYYDKDFNNEADTPDNFQSRRPNTSFCFLDIRSPGLGDTAMYLCATSREGPAEAFFGQGTRLTVV.

The chain is built from TRBV6-1 and TRBJ2-7, with 8 bases identical to TRBD1. V gave up 4 bases and J gave up 2 bases; unmatched junction bases: 10. Germline loops: CDR1 MNHNS, CDR2 SASEGT. This CDR3 comprises 16 residues. CDR3 in DNA: TGTGCCAGCAGTGCTCTTGGGACAGGCGTTGCCTACGAGCAGTACTTC. It translates to CASSALGTGVAYEQYF.

The chain links TRBV4-1 to TRBJ2-5, with D possibly TRBD1 on 5 matching bases. CDR3 size: 15 residues. CDR1 and CDR2 from the germline V gene are MGHRA and YSYEKL. V was cut by 0 bases and J by 5 bases, with 13 bases left in between. The CDR3 protein is CASSQEGQGVETQYF. Written as DNA, the CDR3 is TGCGCCAGCAGCCAAGAAGGGCAAGGGGTGGAGACCCAGTACTTC.

This clonotype came up a few times. V and J are TRBV14 and TRBJ2-3; D remains ambiguous. Trimming took 0 bases from V and 5 from J, leaving 9 bases between them. CDR1 and CDR2 (germline): SGHDN, FVKESK. This CDR3 contains 14 residues. CDR3 region: CASSQDGVGDTQYF. CDR3 DNA: TGTGCCAGCAGCCAAGATGGCGTGGGAGATACGCAGTATTTT.

This clonotype was observed a handful of times. V is TRBV5-1 and J is TRBJ2-1; 8 nucleotides agree with TRBD1. The DNA end is more similar to TRBJ2-7, so the J call may be wrong. In germline, CDR1 is SGHRS, CDR2 YFSETQ. This CDR3 region has 16 residues. CDR3 nucleotides: TGCGCCAGCAGCTCTCAGGGGGCAAGAGGTTACAATGAGCAGTACTTC. It is translated as CASSSQGARGYNEQYF.

The CDR3 sequence is CSAWVAYEQYF. The CDR3 DNA reads as TGCAGTGCCTGGGTGGCCTACGAGCAGTACTTC. This sequence joins TRBV20-1 and TRBJ2-7; no clear D gene. This CDR3 has 11 amino acids. Germline loops: CDR1 DFQATT, CDR2 SNEGSKA (reference sequence). Trimming removed 6 bases from V and 2 bases from J, with 8 bases in between.

The V call is TRBV20-1, the J call TRBJ2-5; 9 bases agree with TRBD2. V dropped 3 bases and J dropped 11; count of bases not matched to a gene: 16. The CDR3 extends over 15 amino acids. CDR1 and CDR2 (germline): DFQATT, SNEGSKA (reference sequence). The chain's CDR3 is CSASALSGSGDEQYF. Written as DNA, the CDR3 is TGCAGTGCTAGTGCCCTTAGCGGGAGTGGGGATGAGCAGTACTTC.

Concerning this clonotype itself: One base away lies a much larger clone, so this may be a sequencing read error. This rearrangement joins TRBV29-1 to TRBJ2-2; 7 bases are a match to TRBD1. The V segment lost 4 bases and the J segment 3 bases; nucleotides outside the gene matches: 11. CDR1 and CDR2 (germline): SQVTM, ANQGSEA. This CDR3 is 16 amino acids long. The CDR3 DNA reads as TGCAGCGTTGGCTCGACAGGGATCGGGGACACCGGGGAGCTGTTTTTT. It encodes CSVGSTGIGDTGELFF.